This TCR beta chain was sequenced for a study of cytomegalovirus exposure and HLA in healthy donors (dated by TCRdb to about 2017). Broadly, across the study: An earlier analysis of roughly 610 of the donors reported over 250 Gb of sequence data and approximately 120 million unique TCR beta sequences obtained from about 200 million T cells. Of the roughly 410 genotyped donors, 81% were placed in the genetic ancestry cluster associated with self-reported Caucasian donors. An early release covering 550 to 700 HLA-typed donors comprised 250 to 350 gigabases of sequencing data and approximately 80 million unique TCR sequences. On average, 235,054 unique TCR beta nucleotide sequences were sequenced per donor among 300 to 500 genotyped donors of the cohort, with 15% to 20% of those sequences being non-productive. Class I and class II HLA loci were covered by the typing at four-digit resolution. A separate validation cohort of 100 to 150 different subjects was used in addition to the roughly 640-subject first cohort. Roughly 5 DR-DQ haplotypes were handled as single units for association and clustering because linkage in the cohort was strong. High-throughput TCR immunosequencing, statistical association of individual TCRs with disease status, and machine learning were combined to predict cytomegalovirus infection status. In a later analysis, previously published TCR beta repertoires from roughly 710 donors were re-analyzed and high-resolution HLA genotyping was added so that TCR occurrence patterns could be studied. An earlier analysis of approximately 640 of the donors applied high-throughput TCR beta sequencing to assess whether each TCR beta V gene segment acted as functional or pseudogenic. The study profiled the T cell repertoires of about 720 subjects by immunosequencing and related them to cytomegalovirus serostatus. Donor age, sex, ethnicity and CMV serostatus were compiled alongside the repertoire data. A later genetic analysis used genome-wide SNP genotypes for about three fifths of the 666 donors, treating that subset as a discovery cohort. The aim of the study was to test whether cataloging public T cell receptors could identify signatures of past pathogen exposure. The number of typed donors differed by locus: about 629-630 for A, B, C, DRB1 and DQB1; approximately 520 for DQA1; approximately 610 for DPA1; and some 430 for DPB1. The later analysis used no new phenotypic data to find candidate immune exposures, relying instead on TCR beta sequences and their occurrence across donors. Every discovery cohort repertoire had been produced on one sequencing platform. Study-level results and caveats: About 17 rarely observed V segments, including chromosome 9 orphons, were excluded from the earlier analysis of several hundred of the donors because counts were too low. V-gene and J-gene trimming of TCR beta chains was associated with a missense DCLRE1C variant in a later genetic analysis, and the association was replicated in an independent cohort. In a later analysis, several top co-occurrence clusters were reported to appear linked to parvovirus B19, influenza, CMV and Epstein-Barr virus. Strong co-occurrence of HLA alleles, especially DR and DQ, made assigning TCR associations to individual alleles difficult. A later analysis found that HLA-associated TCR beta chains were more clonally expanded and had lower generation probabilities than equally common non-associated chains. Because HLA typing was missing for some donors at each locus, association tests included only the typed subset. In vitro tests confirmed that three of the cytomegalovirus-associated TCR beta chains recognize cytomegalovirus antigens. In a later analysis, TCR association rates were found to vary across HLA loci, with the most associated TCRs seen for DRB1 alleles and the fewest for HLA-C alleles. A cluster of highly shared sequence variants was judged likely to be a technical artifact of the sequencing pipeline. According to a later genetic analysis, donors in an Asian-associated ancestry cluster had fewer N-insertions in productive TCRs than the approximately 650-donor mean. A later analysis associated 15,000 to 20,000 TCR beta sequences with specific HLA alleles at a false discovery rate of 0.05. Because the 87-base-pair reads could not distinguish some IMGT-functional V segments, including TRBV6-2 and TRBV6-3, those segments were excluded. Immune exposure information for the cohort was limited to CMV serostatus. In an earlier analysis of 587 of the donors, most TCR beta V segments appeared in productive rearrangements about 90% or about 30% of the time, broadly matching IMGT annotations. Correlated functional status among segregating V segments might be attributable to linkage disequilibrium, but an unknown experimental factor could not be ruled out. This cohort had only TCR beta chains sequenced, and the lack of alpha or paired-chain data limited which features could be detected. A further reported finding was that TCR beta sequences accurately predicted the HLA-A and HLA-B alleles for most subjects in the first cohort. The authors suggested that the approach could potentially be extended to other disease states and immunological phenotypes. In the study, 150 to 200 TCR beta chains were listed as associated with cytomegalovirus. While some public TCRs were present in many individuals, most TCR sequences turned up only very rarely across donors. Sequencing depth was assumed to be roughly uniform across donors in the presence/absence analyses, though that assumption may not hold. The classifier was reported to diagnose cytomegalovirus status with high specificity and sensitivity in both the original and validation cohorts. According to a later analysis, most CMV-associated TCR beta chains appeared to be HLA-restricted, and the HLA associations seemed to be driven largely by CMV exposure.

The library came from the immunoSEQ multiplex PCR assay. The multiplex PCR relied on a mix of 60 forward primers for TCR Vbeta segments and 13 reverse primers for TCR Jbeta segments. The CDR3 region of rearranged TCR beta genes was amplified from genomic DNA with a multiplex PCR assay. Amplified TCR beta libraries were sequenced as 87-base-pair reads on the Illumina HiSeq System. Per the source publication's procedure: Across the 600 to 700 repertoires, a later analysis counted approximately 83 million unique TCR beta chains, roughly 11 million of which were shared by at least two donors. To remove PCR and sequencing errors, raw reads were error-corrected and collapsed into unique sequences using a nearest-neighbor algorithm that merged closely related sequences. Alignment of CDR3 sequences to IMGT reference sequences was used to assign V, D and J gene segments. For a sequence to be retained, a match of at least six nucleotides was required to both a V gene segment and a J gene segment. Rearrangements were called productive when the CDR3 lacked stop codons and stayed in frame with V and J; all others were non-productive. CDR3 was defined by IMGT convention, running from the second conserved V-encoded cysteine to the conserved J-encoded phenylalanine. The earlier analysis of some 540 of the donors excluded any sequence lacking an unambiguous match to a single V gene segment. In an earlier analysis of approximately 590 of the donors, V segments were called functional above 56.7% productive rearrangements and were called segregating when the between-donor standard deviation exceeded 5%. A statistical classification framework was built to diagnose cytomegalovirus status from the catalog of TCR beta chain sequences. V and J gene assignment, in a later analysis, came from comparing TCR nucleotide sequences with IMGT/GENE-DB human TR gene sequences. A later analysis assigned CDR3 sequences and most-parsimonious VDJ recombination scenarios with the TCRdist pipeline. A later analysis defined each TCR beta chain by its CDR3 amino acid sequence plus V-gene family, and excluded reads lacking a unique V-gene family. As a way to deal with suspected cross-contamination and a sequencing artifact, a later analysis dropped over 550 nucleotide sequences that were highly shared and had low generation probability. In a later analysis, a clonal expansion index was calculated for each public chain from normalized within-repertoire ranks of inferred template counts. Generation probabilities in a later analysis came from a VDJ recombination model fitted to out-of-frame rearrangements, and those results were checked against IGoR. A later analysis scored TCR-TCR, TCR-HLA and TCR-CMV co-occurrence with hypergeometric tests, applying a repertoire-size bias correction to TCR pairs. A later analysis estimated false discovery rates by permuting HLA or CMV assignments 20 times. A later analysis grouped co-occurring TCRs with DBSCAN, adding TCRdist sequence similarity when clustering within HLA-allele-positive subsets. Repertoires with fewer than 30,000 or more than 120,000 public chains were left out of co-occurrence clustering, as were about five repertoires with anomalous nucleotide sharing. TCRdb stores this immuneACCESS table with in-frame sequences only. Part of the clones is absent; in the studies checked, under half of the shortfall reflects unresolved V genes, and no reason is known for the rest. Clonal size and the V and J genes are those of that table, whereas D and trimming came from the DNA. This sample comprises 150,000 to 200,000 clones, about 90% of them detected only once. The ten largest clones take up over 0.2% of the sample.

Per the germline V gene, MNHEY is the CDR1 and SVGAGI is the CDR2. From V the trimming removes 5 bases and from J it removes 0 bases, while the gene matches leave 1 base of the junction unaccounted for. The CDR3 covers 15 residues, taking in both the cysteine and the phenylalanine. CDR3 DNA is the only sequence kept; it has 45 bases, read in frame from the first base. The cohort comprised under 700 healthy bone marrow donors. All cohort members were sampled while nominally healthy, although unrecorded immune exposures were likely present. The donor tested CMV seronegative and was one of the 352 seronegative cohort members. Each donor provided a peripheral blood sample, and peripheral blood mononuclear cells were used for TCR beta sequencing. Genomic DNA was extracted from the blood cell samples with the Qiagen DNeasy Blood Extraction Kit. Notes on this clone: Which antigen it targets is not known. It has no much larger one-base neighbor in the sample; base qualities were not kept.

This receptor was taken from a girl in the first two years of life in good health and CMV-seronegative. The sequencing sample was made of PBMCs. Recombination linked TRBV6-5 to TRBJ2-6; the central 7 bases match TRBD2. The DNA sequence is TGTGCCAGCAGTCCTAGCGGCTCTGGGGCCAACGTCCTGACTTTC. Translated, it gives CASSPSGSGANVLTF.